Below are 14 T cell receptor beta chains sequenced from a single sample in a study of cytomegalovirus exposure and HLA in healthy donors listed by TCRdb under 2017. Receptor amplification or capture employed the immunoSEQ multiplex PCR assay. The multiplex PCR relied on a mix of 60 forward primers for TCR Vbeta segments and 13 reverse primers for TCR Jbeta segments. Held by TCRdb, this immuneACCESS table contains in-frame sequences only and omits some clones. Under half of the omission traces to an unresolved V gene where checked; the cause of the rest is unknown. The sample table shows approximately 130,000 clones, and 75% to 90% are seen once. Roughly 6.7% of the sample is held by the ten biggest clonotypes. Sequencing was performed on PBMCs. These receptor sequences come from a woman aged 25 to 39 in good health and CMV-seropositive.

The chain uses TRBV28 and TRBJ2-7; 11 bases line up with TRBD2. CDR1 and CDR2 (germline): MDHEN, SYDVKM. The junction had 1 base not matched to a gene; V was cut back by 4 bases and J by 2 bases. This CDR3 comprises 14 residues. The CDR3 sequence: CASSSSGGTYEQYF. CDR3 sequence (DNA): TGTGCCAGCAGTTCTAGCGGGGGGACCTACGAGCAGTACTTC.

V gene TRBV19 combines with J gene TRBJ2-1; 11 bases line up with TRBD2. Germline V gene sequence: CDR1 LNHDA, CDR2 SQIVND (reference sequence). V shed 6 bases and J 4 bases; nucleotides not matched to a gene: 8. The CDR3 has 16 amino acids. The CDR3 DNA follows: TGTGCCAGTAGCGAACTAGCGGGGGACCCATACAATGAGCAGTTCTTC. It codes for CASSELAGDPYNEQFF. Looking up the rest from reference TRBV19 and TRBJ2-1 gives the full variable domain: DGGITQSPKYLFRKEGQNVTLSCEQNLNHDAMYWYRQDPGQGLRLIYYSQIVNDFQKGDIAEGYSVSREKKESFPLTVTSAQKNPTAFYLCASSELAGDPYNEQFFGPGTRLTVL.

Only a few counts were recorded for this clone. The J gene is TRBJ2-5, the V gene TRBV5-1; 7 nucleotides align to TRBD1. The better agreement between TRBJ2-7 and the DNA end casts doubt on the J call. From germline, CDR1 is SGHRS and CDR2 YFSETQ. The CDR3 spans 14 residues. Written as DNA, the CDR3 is TGCGCCAGCAGCTTCCGGGACAGCGTATCCGAGCAGTACTTC. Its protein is CASSFRDSVSEQYF.

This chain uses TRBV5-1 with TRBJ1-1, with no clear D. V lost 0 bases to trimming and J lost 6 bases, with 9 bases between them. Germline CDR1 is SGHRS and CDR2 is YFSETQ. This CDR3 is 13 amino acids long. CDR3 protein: CASSLAPAAEAFF. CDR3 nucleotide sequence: TGCGCCAGCAGCTTGGCCCCAGCGGCTGAAGCTTTCTTT.

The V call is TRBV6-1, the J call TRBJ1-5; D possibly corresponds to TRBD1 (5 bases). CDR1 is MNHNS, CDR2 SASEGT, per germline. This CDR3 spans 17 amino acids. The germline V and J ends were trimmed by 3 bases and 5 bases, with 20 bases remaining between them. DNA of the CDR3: TGTGCCAGCAGTGACCATGATCCACCAGGGTCCCATCAGCCCCAGCATTTT. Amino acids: CASSDHDPPGSHQPQHF.

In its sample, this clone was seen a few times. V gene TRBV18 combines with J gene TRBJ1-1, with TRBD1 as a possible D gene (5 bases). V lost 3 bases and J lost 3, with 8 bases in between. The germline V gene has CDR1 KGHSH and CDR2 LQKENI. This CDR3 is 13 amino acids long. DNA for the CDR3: TGTGCCAGCTCACCTGCAGGGCACACTGAAGCTTTCTTT. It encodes CASSPAGHTEAFF.

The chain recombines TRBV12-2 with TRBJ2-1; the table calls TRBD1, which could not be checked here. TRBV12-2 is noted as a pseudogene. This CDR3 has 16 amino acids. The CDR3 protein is CASRLGGLAASDEQFF. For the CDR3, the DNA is TGTGCAAGTCGCTTAGGGGGGCTGGCGGCCTCCGATGAGCAGTTCTTC.

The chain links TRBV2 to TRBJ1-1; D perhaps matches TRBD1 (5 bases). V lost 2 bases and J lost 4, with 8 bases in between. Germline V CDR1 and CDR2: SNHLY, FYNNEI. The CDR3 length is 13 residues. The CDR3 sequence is CASSEMGGTEAFF. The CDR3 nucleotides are TGTGCCAGCAGTGAAATGGGGGGCACTGAAGCTTTCTTT. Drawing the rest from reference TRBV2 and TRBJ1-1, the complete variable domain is EPEVTQTPSHQVTQMGQEVILRCVPISNHLYFYWYRQILGQKVEFLVSFYNNEISEKSEIFDDQFSVERPDGSNFTLKIRSTKLEDSAMYFCASSEMGGTEAFFGQGTRLTVV.

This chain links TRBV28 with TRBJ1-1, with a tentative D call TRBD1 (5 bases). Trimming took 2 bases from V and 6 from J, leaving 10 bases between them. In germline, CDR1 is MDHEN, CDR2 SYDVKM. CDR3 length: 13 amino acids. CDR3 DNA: TGTGCCAGCAGTTTAATTGGGGCAGCTGAAGCTTTCTTT. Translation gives CASSLIGAAEAFF.

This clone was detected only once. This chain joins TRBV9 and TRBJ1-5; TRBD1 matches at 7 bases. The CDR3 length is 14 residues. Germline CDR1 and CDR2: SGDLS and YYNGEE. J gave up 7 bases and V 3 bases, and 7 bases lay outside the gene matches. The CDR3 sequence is CASSGSGGRQPQHF. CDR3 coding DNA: TGTGCCAGCAGCGGTTCAGGGGGGAGACAGCCCCAGCATTTT.

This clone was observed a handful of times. The CDR3 protein is CASRGGLPANQPQHF. The CDR3 DNA reads TGTGCCAGCAGGGGTGGGCTTCCTGCAAATCAGCCCCAGCATTTT. The chain joins TRBV2 to TRBJ1-5, with D hard to call. The CDR3 totals 15 residues. V was clipped by 6 bases and J by 4 bases, with 16 bases between them. CDR1 and CDR2 (germline): SNHLY, FYNNEI.

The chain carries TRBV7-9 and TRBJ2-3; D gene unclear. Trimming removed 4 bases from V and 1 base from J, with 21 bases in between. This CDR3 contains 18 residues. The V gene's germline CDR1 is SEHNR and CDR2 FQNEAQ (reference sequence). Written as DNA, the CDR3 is TGTGCCAGCAGCTCCCAAGTGGGCGTCCCTCGAGGCACAGATACGCAGTATTTT. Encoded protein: CASSSQVGVPRGTDTQYF.

The CDR3 is CAWSGISRGGRGNEQFF. CDR3 sequence (DNA): TGTGCCTGGAGTGGGATCTCGCGGGGGGGCCGAGGGAATGAGCAGTTCTTC. The gene calls are TRBV30 and TRBJ2-1; the match to TRBD2 covers 9 bases. The CDR3 consists of 17 residues. Trimming took 1 base from V and 7 from J; bases not matched to a gene: 14. CDR1 is GTSNPN, CDR2 SVGIG, per germline (reference sequence).

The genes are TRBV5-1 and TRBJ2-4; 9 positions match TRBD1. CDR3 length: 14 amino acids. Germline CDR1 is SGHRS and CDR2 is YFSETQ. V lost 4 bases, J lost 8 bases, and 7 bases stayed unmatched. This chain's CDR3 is CASSQAGDRDIQYF. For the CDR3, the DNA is TGCGCCAGCAGCCAGGCGGGGGACAGGGACATTCAGTACTTC.